This TCR beta chain was retrieved from a study of shared clonotypes between healthy human individuals. CDR1 and CDR2 from the germline V gene are SGHNT and YYREEE (reference sequence). This CDR3 contains 16 residues. Trimming took off 0 bases at V and 1 base at J, with 12 bases between the two ends. Worth noting for this clone: Antigen unknown.

The authors split each subset's genomic DNA evenly across several immunoSEQ plates. Using immunoSEQ multiplex PCR, the repertoire was profiled, and TCRdb retains in-frame clones only, with some absent. The data contain about 2 million clones, around 96% of them singletons. Study-wide findings and caveats: When compared with the clonotypes that were shared by all four sorted-subset donors, the non-shared clonotypes turned out to have lower generation probabilities.

Naive CD8 cells lacked CD45RO and underwent positive selection for CCR7, leaving out terminally differentiated effector memory CD45RA+ cells. This receptor was identified in a man aged 18-30 years in good health. Specimen: naive CD8+ T cells sorted from blood. This chain connects TRBV5-4 to TRBJ2-3; D possibly matches TRBD1 or TRBD2 (5 bases each). The DNA of the CDR3 is TGTGCCAGCAGCTTGGACAGGCTGAGGGGCACAGATACGCAGTATTTT. Translated: CASSLDRLRGTDTQYF.